This TCR beta chain was recorded in a study of control samples from healthy donors and cancer patients (TCRdb year 2020). Libraries were built with the immunoSEQ multiplex PCR assay. TCRdb re-hosts the immuneACCESS table, in-frame sequences only. Its copies lack some clones; in the studies checked, an unresolved V gene accounts for under half of them, and the cause for the rest is not known. The table for this sample lists approximately 99,000 clones; 70% to 85% of them were counted only once. The ten largest clones capture about 5.9% of the sample. The CDR3, from cysteine to phenylalanine, totals 13 residues. The sequence is cut down to CDR3 DNA, 39 bases in frame from base 1. Cut back by 7 bases and 6 bases, the V and J ends lie 12 bases apart. With respect to this clone: Its antigen has not been determined. The input lacks base qualities; no much larger clone sits a single base away.

The sequence was obtained from a man in his late teens or twenties in good health. The chain is assembled from TRBV12-3 or TRBV12-4 and TRBJ2-2, with no confident D gene call. Sequencing input: blood. The nucleotides read TGTGCCAGCACCCCCATGCTCGCCGGGGAGCTGTTTTTT. Its protein reads: CASTPMLAGELFF.